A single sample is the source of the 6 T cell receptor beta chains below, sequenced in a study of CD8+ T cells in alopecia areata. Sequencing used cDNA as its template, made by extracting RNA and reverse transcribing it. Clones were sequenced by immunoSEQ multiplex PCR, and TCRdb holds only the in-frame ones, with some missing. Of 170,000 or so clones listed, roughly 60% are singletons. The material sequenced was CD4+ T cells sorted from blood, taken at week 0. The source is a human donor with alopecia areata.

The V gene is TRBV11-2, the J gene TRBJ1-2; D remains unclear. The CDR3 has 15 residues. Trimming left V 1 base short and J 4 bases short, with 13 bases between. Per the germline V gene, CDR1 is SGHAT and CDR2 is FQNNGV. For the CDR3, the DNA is TGTGCCAGCAGCTTAGGCGGCAGAGGCGGCTATGGCTACACCTTC. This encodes CASSLGGRGGYGYTF.

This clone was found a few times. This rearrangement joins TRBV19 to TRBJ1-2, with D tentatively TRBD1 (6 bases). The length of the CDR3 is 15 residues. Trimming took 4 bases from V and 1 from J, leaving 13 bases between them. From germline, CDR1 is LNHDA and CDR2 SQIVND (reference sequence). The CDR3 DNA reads TGTGCCAGTAGTAGAGAGACAGGTCGTAACTATGGCTACACCTTC. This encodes CASSRETGRNYGYTF.

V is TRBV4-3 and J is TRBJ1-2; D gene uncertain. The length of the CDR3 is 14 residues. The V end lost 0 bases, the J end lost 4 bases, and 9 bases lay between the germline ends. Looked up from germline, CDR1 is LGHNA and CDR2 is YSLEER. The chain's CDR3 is CASSQDRGSYGYTF. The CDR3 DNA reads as TGCGCCAGCAGCCAAGATAGAGGGAGCTATGGCTACACCTTC.

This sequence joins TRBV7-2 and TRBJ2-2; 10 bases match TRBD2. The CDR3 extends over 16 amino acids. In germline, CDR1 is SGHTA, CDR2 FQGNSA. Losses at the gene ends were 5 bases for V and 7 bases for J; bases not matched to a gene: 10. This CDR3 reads CASSRIAGTSVGELFF. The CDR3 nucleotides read TGTGCCAGCAGCCGGATCGCCGGGACTAGCGTCGGGGAGCTGTTTTTT.

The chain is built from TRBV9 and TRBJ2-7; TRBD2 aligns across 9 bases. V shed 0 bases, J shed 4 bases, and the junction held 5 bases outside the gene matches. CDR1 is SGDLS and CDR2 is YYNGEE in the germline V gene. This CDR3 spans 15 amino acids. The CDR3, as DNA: TGTGCCAGCAGCGTAGGTATAGCGGGGGAGTACGAGCAGTACTTC. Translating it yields CASSVGIAGEYEQYF.

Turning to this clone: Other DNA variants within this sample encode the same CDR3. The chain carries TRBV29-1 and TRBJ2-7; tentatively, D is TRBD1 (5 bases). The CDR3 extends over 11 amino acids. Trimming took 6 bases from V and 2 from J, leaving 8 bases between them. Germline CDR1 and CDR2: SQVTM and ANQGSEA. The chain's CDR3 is CSVGHPYEQYF. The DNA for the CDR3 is TGCAGCGTGGGGCACCCCTACGAGCAGTACTTC.